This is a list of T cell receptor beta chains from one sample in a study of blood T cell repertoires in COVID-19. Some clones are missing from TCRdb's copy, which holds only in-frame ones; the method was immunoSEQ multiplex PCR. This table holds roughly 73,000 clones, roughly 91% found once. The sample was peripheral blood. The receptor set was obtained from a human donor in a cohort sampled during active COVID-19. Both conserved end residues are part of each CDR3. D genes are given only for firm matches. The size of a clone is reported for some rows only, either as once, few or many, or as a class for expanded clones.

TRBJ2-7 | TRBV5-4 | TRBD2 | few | CASSSGSGRSYEQYF | TGTGCCAGCAGCAGCGGTAGCGGGCGTTCCTACGAGCAGTACTTC
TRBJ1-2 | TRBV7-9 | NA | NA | CASSLTNGYTF | TGTGCCAGCAGCTTAACAAATGGCTACACCTTC
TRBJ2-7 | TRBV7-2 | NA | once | CASSLALSYDEQYF | TGTGCCAGCAGCTTAGCGCTGAGTTACGACGAGCAGTACTTC
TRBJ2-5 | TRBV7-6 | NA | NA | CASSLDNRKEGQETQYF | TGTGCCAGCAGCTTAGATAATCGGAAGGAGGGGCAAGAGACCCAGTACTTC
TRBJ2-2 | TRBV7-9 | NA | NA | CASSTNKNTGELFF | TGTGCCAGCAGCACAAACAAGAACACCGGGGAGCTGTTTTTT
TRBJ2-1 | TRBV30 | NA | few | CAWLVVGGAEQFF | TGTGCCTGGCTAGTAGTCGGGGGTGCTGAGCAGTTCTTC
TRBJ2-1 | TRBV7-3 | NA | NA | CASSAGRTQHNEQFF | TGTGCCAGCAGCGCGGGGAGGACCCAACACAATGAGCAGTTCTTC
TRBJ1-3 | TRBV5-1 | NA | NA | CASRADGNTIYF | TGCGCCAGCAGGGCGGATGGAAACACCATATATTTT
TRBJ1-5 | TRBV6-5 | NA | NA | CASSPTDYSNQPQHF | TGTGCCAGCAGCCCGACCGACTATAGCAATCAGCCCCAGCATTTT
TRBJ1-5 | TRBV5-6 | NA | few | CASSNRDNQPQHF | TGTGCCAGCAGCAACCGGGACAATCAGCCCCAGCATTTT
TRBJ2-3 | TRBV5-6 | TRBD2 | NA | CASSPKGLAGGHTQYF | TGTGCCAGCAGCCCCAAGGGACTAGCGGGAGGTCATACGCAGTATTTT
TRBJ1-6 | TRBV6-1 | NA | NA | CASSEDGGGLYYNSPLHF | TGTGCCAGCAGTGAAGACGGGGGGGGCCTTTACTATAATTCACCCCTCCACTTT
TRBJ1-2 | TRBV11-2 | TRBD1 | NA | CASSVDLGQGGSYGYTF | TGTGCCAGCAGCGTCGACTTAGGACAGGGGGGTTCCTATGGCTACACCTTC
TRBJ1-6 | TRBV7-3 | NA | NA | CASSTGNSPLHF | TGTGCCAGCAGCACAGGGAATTCACCCCTCCACTTT
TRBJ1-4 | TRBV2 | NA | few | CASSEGARLKLFF | TGTGCCAGCAGTGAAGGGGCCCGCTTAAAACTGTTTTTT
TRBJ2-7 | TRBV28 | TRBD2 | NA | CASSYPGGVYEQYF | TGTGCCAGCAGTTACCCGGGAGGGGTCTACGAGCAGTACTTC
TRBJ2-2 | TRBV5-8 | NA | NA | CASSWRRFSDTGELFF | TGTGCCAGCAGCTGGAGGCGGTTTAGCGACACCGGGGAGCTGTTTTTT
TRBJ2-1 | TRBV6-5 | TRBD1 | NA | CASSDRDSYNEQFF | TGTGCCAGCAGCGACAGGGACTCCTACAATGAGCAGTTCTTC
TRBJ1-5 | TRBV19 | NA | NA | CASSGDFDSNQPQHF | TGTGCCAGTTCCGGGGACTTTGATAGCAATCAGCCCCAGCATTTT
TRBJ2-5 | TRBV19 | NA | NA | CASRHPGFAEETQYF | TGTGCCAGTAGACACCCTGGGTTCGCGGAAGAGACCCAGTACTTC
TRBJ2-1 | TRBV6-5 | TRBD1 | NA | CASSYTGQGNNEQFF | TGTGCCAGCAGTTACACGGGACAGGGTAACAATGAGCAGTTCTTC
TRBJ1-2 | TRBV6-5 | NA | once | CASRTEGVEGYTF | TGTGCTAGCAGAACAGAGGGGGTAGAGGGCTACACCTTC
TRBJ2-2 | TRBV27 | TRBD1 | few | CASSPGIQGANTGELFF | TGTGCCAGCAGTCCAGGCATCCAGGGGGCTAACACCGGGGAGCTGTTTTTT
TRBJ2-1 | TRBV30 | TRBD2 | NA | CAWSLSGSIPNEQFF | TGTGCCTGGAGTCTAAGCGGGAGTATCCCCAATGAGCAGTTCTTC
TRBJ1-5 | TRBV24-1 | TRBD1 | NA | CASPGGGFGNQPQHF | TGTGCCTCCCCAGGAGGGGGCTTTGGCAATCAGCCCCAGCATTTT
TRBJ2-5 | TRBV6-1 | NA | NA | CASSEQVAETQYF | TGTGCCAGCAGTGAACAGGTCGCCGAGACCCAGTACTTC
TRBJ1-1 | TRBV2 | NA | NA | CASSFGIMNTEAFF | TGTGCCAGCAGTTTCGGGATTATGAACACTGAAGCTTTCTTT
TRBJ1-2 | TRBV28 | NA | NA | CASSSSGSEDYGYTF | TGTGCCAGCAGTTCCTCGGGATCCGAGGACTATGGCTACACCTTC
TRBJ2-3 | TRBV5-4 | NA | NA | CASSPDSKNTDTQYF | TGTGCCAGCAGCCCGGACAGTAAAAACACAGATACGCAGTATTTT